The 26 T cell receptor beta chains below all came from one sample that was sequenced in a study of cytomegalovirus exposure and HLA in healthy donors (dated by TCRdb to about 2017). Library preparation was by the immunoSEQ multiplex PCR assay. For the multiplex PCR, a mixture combining 60 forward primers for TCR Vbeta segments and 13 reverse primers for TCR Jbeta segments was used. TCRdb took over this immuneACCESS table, retaining in-frame rearrangements with V and J assigned. Such tables are incomplete; in checked studies, under half of the missing clones stem from an unresolved V gene, and the remainder is unexplained. The sample table holds roughly 100,000 clones, of which over 60% were seen once. More than 4.5% of the sample lies in the top ten. Sequenced sample: PBMCs. The source of these receptors is a female donor in good health and CMV-seropositive.

The rearrangement links TRBV30 to TRBJ2-3, with TRBD2 matching over 7 bases. CDR3 length: 13 amino acids. CDR1 and CDR2 (germline): GTSNPN, SVGIG (reference sequence). V lost 0 bases and J lost 10; bases outside the gene matches: 7. CDR3 nucleotides: TGTGCCTGGAGTGTCGCGGGGGTCGGGGCGCAGTATTTT. Protein sequence: CAWSVAGVGAQYF.

The genes are TRBV5-1 and TRBJ2-5, with D hard to call. CDR1 is SGHRS and CDR2 is YFSETQ in the germline V gene. V shed 0 bases and J shed 2 bases, with 11 bases lying between them. CDR3 length equals 15 residues. In DNA form, the CDR3 reads TGCGCCAGCAGCTTGGTCGTTCGGTCTCAAGAGACCCAGTACTTC. It codes for CASSLVVRSQETQYF.

This chain links TRBV5-5 with TRBJ1-5; D is unresolved. V shed 3 bases and J shed 6 bases, with 19 bases lying between them. The germline V gene encodes CDR1 SGHKS and CDR2 YYEKEE (reference sequence). The CDR3 loop spans 16 amino acids. The CDR3 DNA sequence: TGTGCCAGCAGCTCAGGAGGGCGGCAGTACTCTCAGCCCCAGCATTTT. As protein: CASSSGGRQYSQPQHF.

The chain links TRBV6-5 to TRBJ1-1, with 10 bases aligning to TRBD1. Germline V lookup: CDR1 MNHEY, CDR2 SVGAGI. The V and J ends lost 2 bases and 4 bases, in that order; junction bases with no gene match: 4. CDR3 size: 15 residues. This CDR3 is CASSYDRGPGTEAFF. The CDR3 nucleotides are TGTGCCAGCAGTTACGACAGGGGGCCAGGCACTGAAGCTTTCTTT.

The V call is TRBV7-2, the J call TRBJ2-7; TRBD1 is a possible D gene (6 bases). The V gene lost 4 bases and the J gene lost 0 bases, with 16 bases spanning the gap. CDR3 length: 16 residues. Germline CDR1 reads SGHTA; CDR2 reads FQGNSA. CDR3 DNA: TGTGCCAGCAGCTACCGAACAGGGTTAAGCTCCTACGAGCAGTACTTC. This sequence encodes CASSYRTGLSSYEQYF.

This sequence joins TRBV10-3 and TRBJ2-3; TRBD2 aligns across 9 bases. The V gene end was trimmed by 5 bases and the J gene end by 5 bases; junction bases not matched to a gene: 8. CDR3 size: 15 residues. From germline, CDR1 is ENHRY and CDR2 SYGVKD. The CDR3 sequence is CAISQGLAGIDTQYF. The CDR3 region has the DNA TGTGCCATCAGTCAGGGGCTAGCGGGGATAGATACGCAGTATTTT.

This chain connects TRBV2 to TRBJ2-7; the match to TRBD1 covers 7 bases. Germline-derived CDR1 and CDR2 are SNHLY and FYNNEI. V lost 6 bases and J lost 5; bases outside the gene matches: 10. The CDR3 is 14 amino acids. CDR3 bases: TGTGCCAGCAGGAGGGGCCCCGGGACAGACGAGCAGTACTTC. It specifies CASRRGPGTDEQYF.

V gene TRBV7-9 combines with J gene TRBJ1-1; 7 nucleotides line up with TRBD1. From germline, CDR1 is SEHNR and CDR2 FQNEAQ (reference sequence). This CDR3 region has 16 residues. V lost 5 bases, J lost 1 base, and 10 bases stayed unmatched. CDR3 bases: TGTGCCAGCAGCCCCCGACAGGGACTTGCGAACACTGAAGCTTTCTTT. Encoded protein: CASSPRQGLANTEAFF. Full variable domain (remainder filled in from reference TRBV7-9 and TRBJ1-1): DTGVSQNPRHKITKRGQNVTFRCDPISEHNRLYWYRQTLGQGPEFLTYFQNEAQLEKSRLLSDRFSAERPKGSFSTLEIQRTEQGDSAMYLCASSPRQGLANTEAFFGQGTRLTVV.

This clone has only one observation. The CDR3 nucleotides are TGCGCCAGCACCGCCGGGACAGGTTTTAACTATGGCTACACCTTC. It codes for CASTAGTGFNYGYTF. The rearrangement links TRBV4-3 to TRBJ1-2, with 8 bases fitting TRBD1. CDR1 and CDR2 from the germline V gene are LGHNA and YSLEER. The CDR3 has 15 amino acids. Germline trimming cut 7 bases from V and 1 base from J; bases unmatched to any gene: 8.

CDR3 nucleotides: TGTGCCAGCTCACCCCGGGACAGAGAGACCCAGTACTTC. Its translation is CASSPRDRETQYF. This rearrangement joins TRBV18 to TRBJ2-5; 7 bases match TRBD1. Germline V gene sequence: CDR1 KGHSH, CDR2 LQKENI. J was trimmed by 4 bases and V by 3 bases; bases with no gene match: 2. The CDR3 contains 13 residues.

The V call is TRBV30, the J call TRBJ1-5; TRBD1 agrees at 7 bases. V trimming: 2 bases; J trimming: 4 bases; junction bases outside the gene matches: 5. Germline CDR1 and CDR2: GTSNPN and SVGIG (reference sequence). The CDR3 spans 14 residues. CDR3 in amino acids: CAWSRDSRNQPQHF. The CDR3 coding sequence is TGTGCCTGGAGTCGGGACAGCAGAAATCAGCCCCAGCATTTT.

V gene TRBV30 combines with J gene TRBJ1-6; D is unclear. V was pared by 5 bases and J by 6 bases, with 11 bases between. Germline V lookup: CDR1 GTSNPN, CDR2 SVGIG (reference sequence). The CDR3 is made up of 13 amino acids. The CDR3 region has the DNA TGTGCCTGGGCCCAACGGGGTAATTCACCCCTCCACTTT. Its protein is CAWAQRGNSPLHF.

The chain carries TRBV30 and TRBJ2-1, with D unresolved. The CDR3 spans 14 residues. Germline loops: CDR1 GTSNPN, CDR2 SVGIG (reference sequence). V was trimmed by 2 bases and J by 4 bases, leaving 12 bases between them. CDR3 sequence: CAWSRSASYNEQFF. The CDR3 region has the DNA TGTGCCTGGAGTCGGAGTGCCTCTTACAATGAGCAGTTCTTC.

This clone was picked up one time. The rearrangement joins TRBV7-9 to TRBJ1-2; 7 bases map to TRBD1. Germline V gene lookup returns CDR1 SEHNR and CDR2 FQNEAQ (reference sequence). V lost 2 bases to trimming and J lost 8 bases; unmatched junction nucleotides: 17. CDR3 length equals 17 residues. The CDR3 DNA follows: TGTGCCAGCAGCTTATCGGAGAGACAGGGCCTCTTGGGGGGCTACACCTTC. This gives the protein CASSLSERQGLLGGYTF.

The V call is TRBV27, the J call TRBJ2-3; 10 nucleotides match TRBD2. Per germline, CDR1 MNHEY and CDR2 SMNVEV (reference sequence). The CDR3 has 17 amino acids. The V segment lost 4 bases and the J segment 2 bases; nucleotides outside the gene matches: 9. The CDR3 protein is CASSYLGAGGFTDTQYF. CDR3 sequence (DNA): TGTGCCAGCAGTTACCTGGGAGCGGGAGGGTTCACAGATACGCAGTATTTT.

This rearrangement joins TRBV2 to TRBJ1-1; D gene ambiguous. Germline assignment: CDR1 SNHLY and CDR2 FYNNEI. This CDR3 spans 15 amino acids. Trimming took 6 bases from V and 4 from J, leaving 18 bases between them. The CDR3 protein is CASRESHSLGTEAFF. As DNA, the CDR3 is TGTGCCAGCAGGGAGTCCCACTCGTTGGGCACTGAAGCTTTCTTT.

V usage is TRBV22-1 and J usage is TRBJ1-5. TRBV22-1 is reported as a pseudogene. This CDR3 is built from 14 residues. CDR3 residues: CPGSQGKGGQPQHF. Written as DNA, the CDR3 is TGTCCTGGGAGCCAGGGTAAGGGAGGACAGCCCCAGCATTTT.

The rearrangement joins TRBV5-6 to TRBJ1-2; TRBD1 matches at 12 bases. This CDR3 contains 16 residues. The trim removed 4 bases at V and 1 base at J, leaving 5 bases unmatched. CDR1 is SGHDT and CDR2 is YYEEEE in the germline V gene. The CDR3 loop is CASSTGQGAVNYGYTF. Here the CDR3 DNA reads TGTGCCAGCAGCACGGGACAGGGGGCTGTTAACTATGGCTACACCTTC.

The chain has TRBV14 and TRBJ2-1; 12 bases line up with TRBD2. CDR1 is SGHDN and CDR2 is FVKESK in the germline V gene. Trimming at V came to 0 bases and at J to 11 bases, leaving 8 bases not matched to a gene. CDR3 size: 16 residues. As DNA, the CDR3 is TGTGCCAGCAGCCAAGATCTGGGACTAGCGGGCCTAAAGCAGTTCTTC. Its protein product is CASSQDLGLAGLKQFF.

The rearrangement joins TRBV19 to TRBJ1-2; weak D call: TRBD1 (5 bases). The CDR3 consists of 17 residues. V gave up 3 bases and J gave up 1 base, with 18 bases separating them. Germline V CDR1 and CDR2: LNHDA, SQIVND (reference sequence). The CDR3 bases are TGTGCCAGTAGTATTGCGGGGCTTGAGAAATTTAACTATGGCTACACCTTC. Amino acid sequence: CASSIAGLEKFNYGYTF.

The chain uses TRBV4-2 and TRBJ2-1; TRBD2 matches 8 bases. Per the germline V gene, CDR1 is LGHNA and CDR2 is YNFKEQ. This CDR3 contains 18 residues. V was clipped by 2 bases and J by 2 bases; unmatched bases: 11. The CDR3 protein is CASSQRGGGGTTYNEQFF. Written as DNA, the CDR3 is TGTGCCAGCAGCCAAAGGGGTGGCGGGGGGACTACCTACAATGAGCAGTTCTTC.

The chain couples TRBV7-8 to TRBJ1-1, with D possibly TRBD1 on 5 matching bases. V was pared by 5 bases and J by 1 base, with 14 bases between. CDR1 and CDR2 (germline): SGHVS, FQNEAQ. The CDR3 extends over 15 amino acids. The CDR3 loop is CASSPEGKKNTEAFF. CDR3 coding DNA: TGTGCCAGCAGCCCGGAGGGGAAGAAGAACACTGAAGCTTTCTTT.

This chain uses TRBV11-2 with TRBJ1-5, with a tentative D call TRBD1 (5 bases). The V gene's germline CDR1 is SGHAT and CDR2 FQNNGV. This CDR3 comprises 14 residues. V lost 5 bases and J lost 4, with 12 bases in between. This CDR3 is CASSEEGRNQPQHF. CDR3 DNA: TGTGCCAGCAGCGAGGAGGGGAGAAATCAGCCCCAGCATTTT.

This CDR3 reads CASSQTESSYEQYF. For the CDR3, the DNA is TGTGCCAGCTCCCAGACAGAAAGCTCCTACGAGCAGTACTTC. The chain carries TRBV18 and TRBJ2-7; maybe TRBD1 (5 bases). V was shortened by 6 bases and J by 0 bases, with 12 bases between the two germline ends. The V gene's germline CDR1 is KGHSH and CDR2 LQKENI. The length of the CDR3 is 14 residues. The whole variable domain, remainder taken from reference TRBV18 and TRBJ2-7, is NAGVMQNPRHLVRRRGQEARLRCSPMKGHSHVYWYRQLPEEGLKFMVYLQKENIIDESGMPKERFSAEFPKEGPSILRIQQVVRGDSAAYFCASSQTESSYEQYFGPGTRLTVT.

This chain connects TRBV19 to TRBJ2-2; D gene ambiguous. V dropped 4 bases and J dropped 5 bases, with 11 bases sitting between them. The CDR3 length is 14 residues. Germline values: CDR1 LNHDA, CDR2 SQIVND (reference sequence). CDR3: CASSTRSGTGELFF. CDR3 sequence (DNA): TGTGCCAGTAGTACCCGTAGTGGTACCGGGGAGCTGTTTTTT.

The chain is built from TRBV29-1 and TRBJ1-4; no firm D call. CDR1 and CDR2 (germline): SQVTM, ANQGSEA. Trimming pared 4 bases from V and 7 bases from J, leaving 7 bases between. CDR3 size: 11 residues. CDR3 loop: CSVGRGEKLFF. In nucleotides, the CDR3 is TGCAGCGTTGGACGCGGTGAAAAACTGTTTTTT.